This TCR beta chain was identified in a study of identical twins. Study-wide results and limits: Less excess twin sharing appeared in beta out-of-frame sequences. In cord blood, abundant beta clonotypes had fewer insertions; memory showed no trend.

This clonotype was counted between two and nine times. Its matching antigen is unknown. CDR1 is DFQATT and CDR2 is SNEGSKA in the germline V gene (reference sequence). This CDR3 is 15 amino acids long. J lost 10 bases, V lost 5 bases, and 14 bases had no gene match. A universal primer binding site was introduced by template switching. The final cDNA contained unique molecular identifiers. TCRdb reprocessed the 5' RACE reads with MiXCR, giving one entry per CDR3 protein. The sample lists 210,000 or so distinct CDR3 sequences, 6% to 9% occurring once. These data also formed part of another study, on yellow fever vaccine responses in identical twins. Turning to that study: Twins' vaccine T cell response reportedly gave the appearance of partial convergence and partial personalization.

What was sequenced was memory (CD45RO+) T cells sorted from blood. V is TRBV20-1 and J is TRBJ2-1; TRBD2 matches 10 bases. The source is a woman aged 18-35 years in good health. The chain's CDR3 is CSALLRAGGRGEQFF. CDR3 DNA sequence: TGCAGTGCTCTCCTACGAGCGGGGGGGCGGGGCGAGCAGTTCTTC.